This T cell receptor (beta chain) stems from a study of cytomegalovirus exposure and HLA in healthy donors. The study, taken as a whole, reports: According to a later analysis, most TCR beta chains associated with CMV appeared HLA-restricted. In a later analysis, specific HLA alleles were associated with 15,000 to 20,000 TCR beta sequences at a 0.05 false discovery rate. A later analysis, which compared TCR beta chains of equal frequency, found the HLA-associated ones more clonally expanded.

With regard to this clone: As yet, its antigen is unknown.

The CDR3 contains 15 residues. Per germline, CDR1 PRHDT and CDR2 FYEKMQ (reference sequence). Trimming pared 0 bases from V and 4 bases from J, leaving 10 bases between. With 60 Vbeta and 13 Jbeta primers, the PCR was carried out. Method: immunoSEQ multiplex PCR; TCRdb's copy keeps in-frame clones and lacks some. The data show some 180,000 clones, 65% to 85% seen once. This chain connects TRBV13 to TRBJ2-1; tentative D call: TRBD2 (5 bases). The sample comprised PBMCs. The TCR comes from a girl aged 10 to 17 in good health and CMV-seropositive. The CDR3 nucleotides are TGTGCCAGCAGCTTAGGGCTATGGGAGTACAATGAGCAGTTCTTC. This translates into CASSLGLWEYNEQFF.